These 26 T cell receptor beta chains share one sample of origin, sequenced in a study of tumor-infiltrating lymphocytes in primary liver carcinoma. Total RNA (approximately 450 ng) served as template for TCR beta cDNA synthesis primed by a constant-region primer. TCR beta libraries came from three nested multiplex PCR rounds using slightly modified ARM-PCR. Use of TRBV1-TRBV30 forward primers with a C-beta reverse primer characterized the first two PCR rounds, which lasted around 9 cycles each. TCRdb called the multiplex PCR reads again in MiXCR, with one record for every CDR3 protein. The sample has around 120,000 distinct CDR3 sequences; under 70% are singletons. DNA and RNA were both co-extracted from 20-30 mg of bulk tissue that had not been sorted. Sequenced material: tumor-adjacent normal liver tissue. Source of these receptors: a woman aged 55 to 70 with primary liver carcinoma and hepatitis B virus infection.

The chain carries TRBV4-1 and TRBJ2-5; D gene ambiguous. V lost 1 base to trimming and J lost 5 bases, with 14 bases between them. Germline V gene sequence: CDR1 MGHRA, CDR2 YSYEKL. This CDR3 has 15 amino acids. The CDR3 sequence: CASSQASKTLETQYF. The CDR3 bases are TGCGCCAGCAGCCAAGCGAGTAAAACCCTTGAGACCCAGTACTTC.

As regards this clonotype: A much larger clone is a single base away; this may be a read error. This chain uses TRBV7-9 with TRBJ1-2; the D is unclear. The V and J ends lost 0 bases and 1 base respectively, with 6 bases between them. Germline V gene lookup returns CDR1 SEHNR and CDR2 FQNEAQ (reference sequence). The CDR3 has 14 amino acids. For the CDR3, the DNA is TGTGCCAGCAGCTTAGCTGGCCATAACTATGGCTACACCTTC. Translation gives CASSLAGHNYGYTF.

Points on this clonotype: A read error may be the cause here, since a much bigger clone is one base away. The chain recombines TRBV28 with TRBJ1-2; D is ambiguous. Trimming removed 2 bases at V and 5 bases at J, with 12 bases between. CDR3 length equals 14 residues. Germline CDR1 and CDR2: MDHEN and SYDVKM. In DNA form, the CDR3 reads TGTGCCAGCAGTTTAACGGGAGGGAATTATGGCTACACCTTC. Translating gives CASSLTGGNYGYTF.

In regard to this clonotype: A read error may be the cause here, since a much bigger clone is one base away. The chain's CDR3 is CSARSRQIPGDYGYTF. DNA of the CDR3: TGCAGTGCTAGATCCCGACAGATTCCGGGGGACTATGGCTACACCTTC. The genes are TRBV20-1 and TRBJ1-2, with D perhaps TRBD1 (5 bases). In germline, CDR1 is DFQATT, CDR2 SNEGSKA (reference sequence). The CDR3 covers 16 residues. V lost 2 bases to trimming and J lost 3 bases, with 19 bases between them.

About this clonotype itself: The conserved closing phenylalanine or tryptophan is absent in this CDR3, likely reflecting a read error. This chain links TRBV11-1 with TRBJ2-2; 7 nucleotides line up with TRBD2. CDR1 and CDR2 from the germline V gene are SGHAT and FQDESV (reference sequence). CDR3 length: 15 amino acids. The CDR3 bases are TGTGCAAGCAGACGGGAGCGGGATTACACCGGGGAACTGTTTTAT. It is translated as CASRRERDYTGELFY.

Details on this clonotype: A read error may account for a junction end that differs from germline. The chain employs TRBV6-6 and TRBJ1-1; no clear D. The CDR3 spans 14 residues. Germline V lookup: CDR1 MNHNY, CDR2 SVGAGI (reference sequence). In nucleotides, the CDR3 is TGTGCCAGCAGTTACGGGGAATGGAACACTGAAGTTTTCTTT. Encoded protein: CASSYGEWNTEVFF.

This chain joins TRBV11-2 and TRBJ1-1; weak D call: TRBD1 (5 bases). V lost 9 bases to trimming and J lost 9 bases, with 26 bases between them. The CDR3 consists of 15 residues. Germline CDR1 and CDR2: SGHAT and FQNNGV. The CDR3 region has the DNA TGTGCCAGTATCACCGAAACCGGGACGGTACTTAAAGCTTTCTTT. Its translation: CASITETGTVLKAFF.

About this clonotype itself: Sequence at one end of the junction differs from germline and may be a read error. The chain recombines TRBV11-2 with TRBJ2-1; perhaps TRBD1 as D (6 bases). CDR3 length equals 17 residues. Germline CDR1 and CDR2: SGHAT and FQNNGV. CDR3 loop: CASTLDQQGKLYNEQFF. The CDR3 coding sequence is TGTGCCAGCACCTTAGATCAACAGGGTAAACTCTACAATGAGCAGTTCTTC.

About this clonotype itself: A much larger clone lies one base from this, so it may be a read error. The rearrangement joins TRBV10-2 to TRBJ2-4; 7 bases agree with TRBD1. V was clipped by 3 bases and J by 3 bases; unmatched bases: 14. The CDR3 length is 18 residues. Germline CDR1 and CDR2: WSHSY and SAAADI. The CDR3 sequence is CASSEETGRVKGKNIQYF. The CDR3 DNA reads TGCGCCAGCAGTGAAGAGACAGGGCGGGTAAAGGGCAAAAACATTCAGTACTTC.

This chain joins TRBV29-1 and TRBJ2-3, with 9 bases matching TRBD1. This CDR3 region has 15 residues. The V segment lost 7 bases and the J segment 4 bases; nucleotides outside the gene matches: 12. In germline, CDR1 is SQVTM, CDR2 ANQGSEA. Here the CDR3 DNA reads TGCAGCGCAGCCCGACAGGGGGACAGCTCAGATACGCAGTATTTT. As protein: CSAARQGDSSDTQYF.

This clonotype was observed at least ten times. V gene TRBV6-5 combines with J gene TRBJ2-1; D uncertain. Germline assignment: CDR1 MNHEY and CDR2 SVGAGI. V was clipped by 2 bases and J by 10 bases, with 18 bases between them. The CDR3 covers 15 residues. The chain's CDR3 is CASSYGSRHFGEQFF. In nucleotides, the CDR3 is TGTGCCAGCAGTTACGGTTCCCGCCATTTCGGGGAGCAGTTCTTC.

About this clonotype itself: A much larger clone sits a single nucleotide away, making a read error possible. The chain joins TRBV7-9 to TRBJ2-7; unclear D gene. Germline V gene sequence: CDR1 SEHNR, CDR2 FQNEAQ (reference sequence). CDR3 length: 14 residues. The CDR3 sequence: CASNLSAGSYEQYF. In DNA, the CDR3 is TGTGCCAGCAACTTATCCGCCGGATCCTACGAGCAGTACTTC.

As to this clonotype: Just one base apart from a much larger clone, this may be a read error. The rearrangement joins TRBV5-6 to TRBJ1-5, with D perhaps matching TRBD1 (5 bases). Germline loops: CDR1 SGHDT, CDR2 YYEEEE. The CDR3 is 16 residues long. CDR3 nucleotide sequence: TGTGCCAGCAGCTCGGCCGACGGGGGGAACAATCAGCTCCAGCATTTT. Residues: CASSSADGGNNQLQHF.

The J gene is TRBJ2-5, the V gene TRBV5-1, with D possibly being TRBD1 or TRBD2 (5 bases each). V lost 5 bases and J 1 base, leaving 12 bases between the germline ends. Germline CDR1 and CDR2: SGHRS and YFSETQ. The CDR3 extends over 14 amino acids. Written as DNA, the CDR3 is TGCGCCAGCAGGGGTGGGGGACGCCAAGAGACCCAGTACTTC. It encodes CASRGGGRQETQYF.

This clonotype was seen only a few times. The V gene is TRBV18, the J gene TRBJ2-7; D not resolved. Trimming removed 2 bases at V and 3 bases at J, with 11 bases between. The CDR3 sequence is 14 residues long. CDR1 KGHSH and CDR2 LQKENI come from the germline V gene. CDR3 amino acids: CASSPGQGDYEQYF. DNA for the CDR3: TGTGCCAGCTCACCAGGGCAAGGAGACTACGAGCAGTACTTC.

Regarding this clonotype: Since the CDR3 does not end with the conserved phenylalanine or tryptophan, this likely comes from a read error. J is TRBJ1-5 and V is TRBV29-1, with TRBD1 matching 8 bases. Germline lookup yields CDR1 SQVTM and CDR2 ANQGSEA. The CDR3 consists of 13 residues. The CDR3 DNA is TGCAGCGTTGGGACAGGGCTGAATCAGTCCCAGCATTAT. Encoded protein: CSVGTGLNQSQHY.

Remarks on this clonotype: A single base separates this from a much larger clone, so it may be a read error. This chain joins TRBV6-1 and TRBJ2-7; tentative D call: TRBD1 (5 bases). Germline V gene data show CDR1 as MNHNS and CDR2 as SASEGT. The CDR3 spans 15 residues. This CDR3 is CASGELWQGHYEQYF. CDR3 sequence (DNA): TGTGCCAGCGGTGAATTGTGGCAGGGCCACTACGAGCAGTACTTC.

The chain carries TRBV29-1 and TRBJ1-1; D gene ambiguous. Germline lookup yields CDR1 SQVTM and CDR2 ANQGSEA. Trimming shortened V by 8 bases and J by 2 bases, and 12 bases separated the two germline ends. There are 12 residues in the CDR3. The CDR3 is CSFSPSNTEAFF. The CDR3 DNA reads TGCAGCTTTAGCCCGAGTAACACTGAAGCTTTCTTT.

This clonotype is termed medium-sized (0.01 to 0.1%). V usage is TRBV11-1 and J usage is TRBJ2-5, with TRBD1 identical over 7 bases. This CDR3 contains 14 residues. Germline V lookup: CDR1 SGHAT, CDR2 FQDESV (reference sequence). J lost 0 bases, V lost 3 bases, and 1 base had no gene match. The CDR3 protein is CASSFDRDQETQYF. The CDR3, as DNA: TGTGCCAGCAGCTTCGACAGGGACCAAGAGACCCAGTACTTC.

CDR3 sequence: CASNHGPRDGYGYTF. Here the CDR3 DNA reads TGTGCCAGCAACCACGGGCCCCGAGACGGCTATGGCTACACCTTC. The chain couples TRBV6-6 to TRBJ1-2, with D hard to call. V was cut by 7 bases and J by 4 bases, with 19 bases left in between. This CDR3 has 15 amino acids. Germline V lookup: CDR1 MNHNY, CDR2 SVGAGI (reference sequence).

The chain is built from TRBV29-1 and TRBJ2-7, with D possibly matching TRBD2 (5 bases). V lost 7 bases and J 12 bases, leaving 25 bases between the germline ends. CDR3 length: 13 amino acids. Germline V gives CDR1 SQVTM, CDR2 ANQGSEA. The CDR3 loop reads CSAKIGSLGVGYF. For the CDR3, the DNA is TGCAGCGCCAAGATAGGTTCTCTCGGGGTGGGGTACTTC.

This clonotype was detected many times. CDR3 nucleotides: TGCGCCAGCAGCTCCAGGGTTACCGGGGAGCTGTTTTTT. It translates to CASSSRVTGELFF. The J gene is TRBJ2-2, the V gene TRBV5-1; a weak D match, TRBD1 (5 bases). V was cut by 3 bases and J by 5 bases, with 8 bases left in between. The CDR3 runs 13 residues. Germline V gene data show CDR1 as SGHRS and CDR2 as YFSETQ.

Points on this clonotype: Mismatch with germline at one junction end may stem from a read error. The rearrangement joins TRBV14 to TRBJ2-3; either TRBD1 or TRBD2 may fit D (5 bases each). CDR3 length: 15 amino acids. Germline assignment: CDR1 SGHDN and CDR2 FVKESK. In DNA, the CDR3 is TGTGCCAGCAGCCTTACCCAGAGGGGTAGCACTACGCAATATTTT. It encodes CASSLTQRGSTTQYF.

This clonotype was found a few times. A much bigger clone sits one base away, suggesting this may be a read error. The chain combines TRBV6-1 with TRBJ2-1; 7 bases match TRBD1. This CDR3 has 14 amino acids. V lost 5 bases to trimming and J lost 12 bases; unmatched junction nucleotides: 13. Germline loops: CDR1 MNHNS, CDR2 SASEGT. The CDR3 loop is CASSTGALGSGQFF. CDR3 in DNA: TGTGCCAGCAGTACAGGGGCTCTGGGATCTGGGCAGTTCTTC.

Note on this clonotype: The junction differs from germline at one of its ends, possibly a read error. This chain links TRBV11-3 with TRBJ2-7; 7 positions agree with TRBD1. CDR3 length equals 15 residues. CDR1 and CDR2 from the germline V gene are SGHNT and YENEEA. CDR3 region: CASSPGTEGNYVQYF. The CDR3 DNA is TGTGCCAGCAGCCCCGGGACAGAGGGCAACTACGTGCAGTATTTC.

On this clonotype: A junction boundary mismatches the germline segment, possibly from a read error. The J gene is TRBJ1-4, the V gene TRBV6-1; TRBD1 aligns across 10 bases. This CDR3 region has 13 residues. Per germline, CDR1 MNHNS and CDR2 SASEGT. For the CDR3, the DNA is TGTGCCAGCAGGGGGACAGGGGTTGAAAAACTGCTTTTT. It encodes CASRGTGVEKLLF.